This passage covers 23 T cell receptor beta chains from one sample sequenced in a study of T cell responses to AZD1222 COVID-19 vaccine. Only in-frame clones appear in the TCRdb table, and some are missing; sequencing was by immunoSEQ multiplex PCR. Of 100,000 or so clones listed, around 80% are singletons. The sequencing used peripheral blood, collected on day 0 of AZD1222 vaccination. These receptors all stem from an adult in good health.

This chain's CDR3 is CASSLNFKDRDTDTQYF. For the CDR3, the DNA is TGTGCCAGCAGCTTGAATTTTAAGGACAGGGACACAGATACGCAGTATTTT. The chain employs TRBV7-6 and TRBJ2-3; 8 positions agree with TRBD1. V dropped 3 bases and J dropped 2; count of bases not matched to a gene: 10. This CDR3 is 17 amino acids long. The germline V gene encodes CDR1 SGHVS and CDR2 FNYEAQ.

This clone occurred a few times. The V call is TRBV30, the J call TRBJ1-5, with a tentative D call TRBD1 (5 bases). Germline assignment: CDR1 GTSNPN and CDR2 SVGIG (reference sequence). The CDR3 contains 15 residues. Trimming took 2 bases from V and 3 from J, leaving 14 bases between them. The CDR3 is CAWSRGDGDNQPQHF. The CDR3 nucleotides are TGTGCCTGGAGTCGGGGGGATGGGGACAATCAGCCCCAGCATTTT.

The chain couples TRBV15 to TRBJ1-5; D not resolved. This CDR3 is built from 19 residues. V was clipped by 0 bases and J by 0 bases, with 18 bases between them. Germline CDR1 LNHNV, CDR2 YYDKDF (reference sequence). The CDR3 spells CATSRDIAMDYYSNQPQHF. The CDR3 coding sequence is TGTGCCACCAGCAGAGATATCGCTATGGACTATTATAGCAATCAGCCCCAGCATTTT.

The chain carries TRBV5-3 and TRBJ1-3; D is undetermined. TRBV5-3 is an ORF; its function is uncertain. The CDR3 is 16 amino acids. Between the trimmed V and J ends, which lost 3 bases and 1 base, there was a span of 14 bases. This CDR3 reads CARSYETVYSGNTIYF. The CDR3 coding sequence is TGTGCCAGAAGCTACGAGACGGTGTATTCTGGAAACACCATATATTTT.

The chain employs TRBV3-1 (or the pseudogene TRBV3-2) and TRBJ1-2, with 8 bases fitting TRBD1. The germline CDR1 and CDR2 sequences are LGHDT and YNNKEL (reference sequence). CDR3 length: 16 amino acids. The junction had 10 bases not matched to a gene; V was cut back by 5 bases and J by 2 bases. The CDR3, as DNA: TGTGCCAGCAGCATCAGTCCCGGGACAGGAAACTATGGCTACACCTTC. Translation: CASSISPGTGNYGYTF.

DNA of the CDR3: TGTGCCAGCAGTCCCCCGGACGGCTCTAACTATGGCTACACCTTC. Its translation is CASSPPDGSNYGYTF. V and J are TRBV25-1 and TRBJ1-2; no clear D. The CDR3 length is 15 residues. Trimming removed 5 bases at V and 0 bases at J, with 13 bases between. CDR1 is MGHDK, CDR2 SYGVNS, per germline.

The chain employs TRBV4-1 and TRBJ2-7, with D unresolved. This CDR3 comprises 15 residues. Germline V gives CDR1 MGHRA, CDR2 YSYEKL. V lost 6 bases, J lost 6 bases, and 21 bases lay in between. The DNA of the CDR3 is TGCGCCAGCAGGCTAAGTTTCCTAGAAGGGCCCGAGCAGTACTTC. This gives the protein CASRLSFLEGPEQYF.

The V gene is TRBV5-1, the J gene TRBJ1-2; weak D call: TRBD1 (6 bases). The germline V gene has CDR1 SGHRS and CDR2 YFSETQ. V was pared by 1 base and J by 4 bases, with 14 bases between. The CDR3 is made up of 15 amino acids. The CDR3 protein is CASSLHSRGSYGYTF. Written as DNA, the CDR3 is TGCGCCAGCAGCTTGCACTCCAGGGGATCCTATGGCTACACCTTC. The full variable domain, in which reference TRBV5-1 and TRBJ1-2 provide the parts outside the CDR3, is KAGVTQTPRYLIKTRGQQVTLSCSPISGHRSVSWYQQTPGQGLQFLFEYFSETQRNKGNFPGRFSGRQFSNSRSEMNVSTLELGDSALYLCASSLHSRGSYGYTFGSGTRLTVV.

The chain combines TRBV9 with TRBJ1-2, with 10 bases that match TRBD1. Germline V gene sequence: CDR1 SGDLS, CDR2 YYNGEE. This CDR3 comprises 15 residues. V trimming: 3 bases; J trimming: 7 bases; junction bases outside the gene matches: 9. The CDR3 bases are TGTGCCAGCAGCGCCCAGCCGGGACAGGGGTCTGGCTACACCTTC. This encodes CASSAQPGQGSGYTF.

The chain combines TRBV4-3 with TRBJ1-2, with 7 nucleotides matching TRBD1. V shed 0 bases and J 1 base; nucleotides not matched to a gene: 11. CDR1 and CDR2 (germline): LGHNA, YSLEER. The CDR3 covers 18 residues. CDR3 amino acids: CASSQDPGTVRGNYGYTF. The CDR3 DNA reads TGCGCCAGCAGCCAAGATCCTGGGACAGTAAGGGGTAACTATGGCTACACCTTC.

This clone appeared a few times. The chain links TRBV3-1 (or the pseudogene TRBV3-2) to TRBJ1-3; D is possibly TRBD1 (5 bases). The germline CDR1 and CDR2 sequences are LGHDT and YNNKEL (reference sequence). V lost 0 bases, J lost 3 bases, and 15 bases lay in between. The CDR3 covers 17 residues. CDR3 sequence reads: CASSQDFQGTGGNTIYF. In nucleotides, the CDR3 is TGTGCCAGCAGCCAAGACTTCCAGGGTACAGGTGGAAACACCATATATTTT.

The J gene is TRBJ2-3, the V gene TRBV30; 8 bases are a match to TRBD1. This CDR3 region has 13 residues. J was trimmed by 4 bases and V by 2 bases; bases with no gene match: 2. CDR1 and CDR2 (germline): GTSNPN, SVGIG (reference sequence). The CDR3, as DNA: TGTGCCTGGAGTCCAGGGGGCGCAGATACGCAGTATTTT. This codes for CAWSPGGADTQYF.

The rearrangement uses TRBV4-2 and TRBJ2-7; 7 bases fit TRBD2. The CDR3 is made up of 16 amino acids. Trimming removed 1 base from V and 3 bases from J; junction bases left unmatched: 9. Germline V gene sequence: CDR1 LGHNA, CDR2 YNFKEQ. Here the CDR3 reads CASSQVGIGLVYEQYF. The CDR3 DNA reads TGTGCCAGCAGCCAAGTCGGAATAGGACTAGTCTACGAGCAGTACTTC.

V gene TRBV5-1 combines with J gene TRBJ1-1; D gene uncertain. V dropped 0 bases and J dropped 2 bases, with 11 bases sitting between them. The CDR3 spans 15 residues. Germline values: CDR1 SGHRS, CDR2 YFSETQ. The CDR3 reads CASSLGRPFNTEAFF. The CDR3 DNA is TGCGCCAGCAGCTTGGGTCGACCGTTCAACACTGAAGCTTTCTTT.

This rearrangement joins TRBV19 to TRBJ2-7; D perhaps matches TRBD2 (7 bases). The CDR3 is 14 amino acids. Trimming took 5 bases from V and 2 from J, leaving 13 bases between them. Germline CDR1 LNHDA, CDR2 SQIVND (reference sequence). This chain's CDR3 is CASSGRGGTYEQYF. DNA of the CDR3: TGTGCCAGTAGTGGCAGGGGAGGGACCTACGAGCAGTACTTC.

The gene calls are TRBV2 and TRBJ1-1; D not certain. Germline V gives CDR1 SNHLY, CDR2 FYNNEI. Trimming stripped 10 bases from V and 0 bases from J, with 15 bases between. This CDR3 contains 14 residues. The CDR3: CATKGGTMNTEAFF. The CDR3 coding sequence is TGTGCCACAAAAGGTGGCACTATGAACACTGAAGCTTTCTTT.

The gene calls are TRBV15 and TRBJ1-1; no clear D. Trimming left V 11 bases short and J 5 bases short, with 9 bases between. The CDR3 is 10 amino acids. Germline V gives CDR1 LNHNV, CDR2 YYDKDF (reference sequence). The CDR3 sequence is CARSLTEAFF. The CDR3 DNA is TGTGCCCGATCTCTTACTGAAGCTTTCTTT.

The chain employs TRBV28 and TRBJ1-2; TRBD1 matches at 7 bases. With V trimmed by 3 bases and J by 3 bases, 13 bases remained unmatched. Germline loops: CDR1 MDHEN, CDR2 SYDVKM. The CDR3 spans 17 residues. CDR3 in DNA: TGTGCCAGCAGTTTTTCCAGTTTAGGAGGGGGCGACTATGGCTACACCTTC. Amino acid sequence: CASSFSSLGGGDYGYTF.

The CDR3 DNA follows: TGTGCCAGCAGCCAAGGACAGTTCGTTCAAGAGACCCAGTACTTC. Translated, it gives CASSQGQFVQETQYF. The J gene is TRBJ2-5, the V gene TRBV4-2; tentative D call: TRBD1 (5 bases). Germline assignment: CDR1 LGHNA and CDR2 YNFKEQ. Between the trimmed V and J ends, which lost 1 base and 2 bases, there was a span of 11 bases. This CDR3 is built from 15 residues.

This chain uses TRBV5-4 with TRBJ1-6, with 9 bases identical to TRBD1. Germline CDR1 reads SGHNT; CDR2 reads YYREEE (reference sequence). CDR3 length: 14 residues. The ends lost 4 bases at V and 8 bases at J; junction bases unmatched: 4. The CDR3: CASSQGQGDSPLHF. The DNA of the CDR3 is TGTGCCAGCAGCCAGGGACAGGGAGATTCACCCCTCCACTTT. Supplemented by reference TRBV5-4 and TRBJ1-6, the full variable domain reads ETGVTQSPTHLIKTRGQQVTLRCSSQSGHNTVSWYQQALGQGPQFIFQYYREEENGRGNFPPRFSGLQFPNYSSELNVNALELDDSALYLCASSQGQGDSPLHFGNGTRLTVT.

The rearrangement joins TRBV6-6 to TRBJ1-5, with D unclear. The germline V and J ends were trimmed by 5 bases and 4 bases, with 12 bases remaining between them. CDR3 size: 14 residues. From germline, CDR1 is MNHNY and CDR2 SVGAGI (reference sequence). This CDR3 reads CASSDPGRNQPQHF. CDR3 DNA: TGTGCCAGCAGTGATCCGGGCCGAAATCAGCCCCAGCATTTT.

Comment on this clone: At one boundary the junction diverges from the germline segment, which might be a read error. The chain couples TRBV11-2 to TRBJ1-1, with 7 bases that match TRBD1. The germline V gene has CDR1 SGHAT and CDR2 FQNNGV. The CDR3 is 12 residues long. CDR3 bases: TGTGCCACCAGCTCAGGGGGCACTGAAGCTTTCTTT. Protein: CATSSGGTEAFF.

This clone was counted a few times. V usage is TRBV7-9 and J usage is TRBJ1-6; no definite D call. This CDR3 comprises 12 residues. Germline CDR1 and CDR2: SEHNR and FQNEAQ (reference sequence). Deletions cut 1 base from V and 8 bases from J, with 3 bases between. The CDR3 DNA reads TGTGCCAGCAGCTTAGTGGATTCACCCCTCCACTTT. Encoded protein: CASSLVDSPLHF. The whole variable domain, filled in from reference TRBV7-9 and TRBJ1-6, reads DTGVSQNPRHKITKRGQNVTFRCDPISEHNRLYWYRQTLGQGPEFLTYFQNEAQLEKSRLLSDRFSAERPKGSFSTLEIQRTEQGDSAMYLCASSLVDSPLHFGNGTRLTVT.